This T cell receptor beta chain was retrieved from a study of shared clonotypes between healthy human individuals. Study-wide results and limits: Measured sharing among donors was expected to vary with sequencing depth. Clonotypes which were not shared had lower generation probabilities than clonotypes that all four donors shared. The represented genetic and exposure-history diversity was limited by the small number of donors.

Method: immunoSEQ multiplex PCR; TCRdb's copy keeps in-frame clones and lacks some. This table has over 300,000 clones, around 86% appearing once. Within Nashville, Tennessee resided all donors, each a Caucasian adult. Ten or more counts support this clone. Antigen: not known. Trimming shortened V by 5 bases and J by 7 bases, and 18 bases separated the two germline ends. The CDR3 is 15 amino acids. Germline loops: CDR1 SEHNR, CDR2 FQNEAQ (reference sequence). The receptor was isolated from a young man in good health. The V call is TRBV7-9, the J call TRBJ2-4, with D hard to call. The sequencing input was memory CD8+ T cells sorted from blood. As to subset: CD45RO+ cells pooled with CCR7-negative TemRA cells. The CDR3 sequence: CASSQMGEMGNIQYF. The CDR3 nucleotides read TGTGCCAGCAGCCAAATGGGTGAGATGGGGAACATTCAGTACTTC.